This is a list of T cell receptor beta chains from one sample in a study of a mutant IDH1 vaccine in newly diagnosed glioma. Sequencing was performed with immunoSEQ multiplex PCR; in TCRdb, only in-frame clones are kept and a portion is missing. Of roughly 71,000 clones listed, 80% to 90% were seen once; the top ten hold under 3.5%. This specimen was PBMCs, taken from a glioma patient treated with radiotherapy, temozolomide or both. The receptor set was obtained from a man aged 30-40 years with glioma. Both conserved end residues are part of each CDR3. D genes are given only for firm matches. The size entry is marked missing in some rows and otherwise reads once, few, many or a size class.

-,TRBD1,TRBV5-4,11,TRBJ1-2,TGTGCCAGCAGCCCAGGGGGCGGCTACACCTTC,CASSPGGGYTF
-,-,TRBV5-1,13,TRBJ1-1,TGCGCCAGCAGCTTGGTAGGGAGCACTGAAGCTTTCTTT,CASSLVGSTEAFF
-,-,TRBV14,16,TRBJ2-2,TGTGCCAGCAGCCCCGGACCCCGGATGAACACCGGGGAGCTGTTTTTT,CASSPGPRMNTGELFF
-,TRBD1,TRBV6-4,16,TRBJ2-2,TGTGCCAGCAGTGACTCGACAGACAGGGACACCGGGGAGCTGTTTTTT,CASSDSTDRDTGELFF
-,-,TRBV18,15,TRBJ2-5,TGTGCCAGCTCACCCGGACTACGTCACCAAGAGACCCAGTACTTC,CASSPGLRHQETQYF
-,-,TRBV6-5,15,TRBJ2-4,TGTGCCAGCAGTTCTTTGACGTTAGCCAAAAACATTCAGTACTTC,CASSSLTLAKNIQYF
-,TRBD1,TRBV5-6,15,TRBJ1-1,TGTGCCAGCAGCTCTGTGGACAGGCCTAATACTGAAGCTTTCTTT,CASSSVDRPNTEAFF
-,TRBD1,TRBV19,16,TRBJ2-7,TGTGCCAGTAGTATATCCGGGACAGGGGGCCTCTACGAGCAGTACTTC,CASSISGTGGLYEQYF
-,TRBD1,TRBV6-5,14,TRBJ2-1,TGTGCCAGCAGTAGAACGGGACAGGGGAATGAGCAGTTCTTC,CASSRTGQGNEQFF
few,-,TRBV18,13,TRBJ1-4,TGTGCCAGCTCTAGAACAACTAATGAAAAACTGTTTTTT,CASSRTTNEKLFF
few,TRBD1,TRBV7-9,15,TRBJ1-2,TGTGCCAGCAGCTATTCCCGTAGGGACAGCTATGGCTACACCTTC,CASSYSRRDSYGYTF
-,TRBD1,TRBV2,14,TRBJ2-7,TGTGCCAGCAGTGGACAGGGTCTCCGAAACGAGCAGTACTTC,CASSGQGLRNEQYF
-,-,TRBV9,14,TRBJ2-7,TGTGCCAGCAGCGCCCGGGACGGCGACTACGAGCAGTACTTC,CASSARDGDYEQYF
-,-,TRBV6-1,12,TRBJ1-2,TGTGCCAGCCTCGGGACGGTCTATGGCTACACCTTC,CASLGTVYGYTF
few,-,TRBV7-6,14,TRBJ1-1,TGTGCCAGCAGCGTCGGGACACCCAACACTGAAGCTTTCTTT,CASSVGTPNTEAFF
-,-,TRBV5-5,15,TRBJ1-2,TGTGCCAGCAGCTTGAGCAGTCTCCAAATCTATGGCTACACCTTC,CASSLSSLQIYGYTF
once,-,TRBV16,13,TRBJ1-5,TGTGCCAGCAGCCAATCTCGGTTCCAGCCCCAGCATTTT,CASSQSRFQPQHF
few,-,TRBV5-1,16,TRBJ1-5,TGCGCCAGCAGCTTGGACGGAGGCCCTGGAAAGCAGCCCCAGCATTTT,CASSLDGGPGKQPQHF
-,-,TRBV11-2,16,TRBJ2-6,TGTGCCAGCAGCCCTTGGACAGTCTCTGGGGCCAACGTCCTGACTTTC,CASSPWTVSGANVLTF
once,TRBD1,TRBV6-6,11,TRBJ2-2,TGTGCCAGCAGAGGGACAGAGGGGCTGTTTTTT,CASRGTEGLFF
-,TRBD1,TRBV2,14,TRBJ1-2,TGTGCCAGCAGTTTGGACAGGGGGCTGTATGGCTACACCTTC,CASSLDRGLYGYTF
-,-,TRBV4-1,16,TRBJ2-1,TGCGCCAGCAGCCAAGTCTTACTAGCACAGTACAATGAGCAGTTCTTC,CASSQVLLAQYNEQFF
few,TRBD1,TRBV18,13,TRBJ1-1,TGTGCCAGCTCTATGGACAGGGATACTGAAGCTTTCTTT,CASSMDRDTEAFF
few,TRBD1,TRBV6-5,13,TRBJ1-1,TGTGCCAGCAGTTACGACAGGGTCACTGAAGCTTTCTTT,CASSYDRVTEAFF
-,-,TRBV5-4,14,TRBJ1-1,TGTGCCAGCAGCTTCGGGGGGGGGAACACTGAAGCTTTCTTT,CASSFGGGNTEAFF
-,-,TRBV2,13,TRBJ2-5,TGTGCCAGCAAATCTTATGGGCAAGAGACCCAGTACTTC,CASKSYGQETQYF
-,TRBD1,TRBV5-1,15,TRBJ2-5,TGCGCCAGCAGCTTGGGGGACAGGGTCTCCGAGACCCAGTACTTC,CASSLGDRVSETQYF